This TCR beta chain was recorded in a study of human T cells and chemical hapten exposure. The CDR3 is 14 amino acids. The germline gives CDR1 MDHEN, CDR2 SYDVKM. The germline V and J ends were trimmed by 6 bases and 4 bases, with 15 bases remaining between them. This clonotype was counted between two and nine times. Its antigen is unidentified. The time point here: pre-sensitization, week 0. Treatment specified: therapeutic diphenylcyclopropenone sensitization with weekly scalp DPC. The library put unique molecular identifiers onto individual cDNA molecules. Source study methods: Sample-level TCR yields exhibited a median of approximately 96,000, with a range of 23,224 to 690,600. MiXCR, run by TCRdb on the RACE reads, gives a single entry per CDR3 protein. TCRdb assigned the V and J calls; the authors' analysis was not used. The sample consists of more than 70,000 distinct CDR3 sequences, about 8% of them appearing once.

General observations from the study: Patch test scores rose with PT1 expanded TCR counts, a positive correlation.

The specimen was whole blood, collected in connection with sensitization to the hapten diphenylcyclopropenone (DPC). The TCR sequence derives from a man aged 40-50 years with alopecia areata. Some clones in this sample may be carry-over from other donors' samples. The chain joins TRBV28 to TRBJ2-5; D perhaps matches TRBD2 (5 bases). CDR3 nucleotide sequence: TGTGCCAGCAGCAAGCGGTTAGGAGGAGAGACCCAGTACTTC. Amino acid sequence: CASSKRLGGETQYF.